Listed here is a single T cell receptor (beta chain). Its target is unknown. These data belong to a study of radiotherapy plus CTLA-4 blockade in lung cancer. Across the study: Objective responses were seen in around a sixth of patients, disease control in approximately 29%. Whole-study results and caveats: The study found tumor-derived TCR clones expanded in blood after radiotherapy plus ipilimumab. According to reports, early shifts in blood T cell clones, alongside interferon-beta, forecast response most accurately.

It was focal radiation plus CTLA-4 blockade with ipilimumab that patients with chemo-refractory metastatic non-small-cell lung cancer received. Only in-frame clones appear in the TCRdb table, and some are missing; sequencing was by immunoSEQ multiplex PCR. Found here are tens of thousands of clones, 77% of them singletons; the top ten hold around 4.2%. Germline assignment: CDR1 LNHDA and CDR2 SQIVND (reference sequence). V gave up 1 base and J gave up 5 bases, with 17 bases separating them. This CDR3 comprises 17 residues. The sequence derives from a human donor with non-small cell lung cancer who had a partial response to radiotherapy plus ipilimumab. The chain couples TRBV19 to TRBJ1-4, with D tentatively TRBD1 (6 bases). The material sequenced was peripheral blood, taken from a patient treated with radiotherapy plus ipilimumab. The CDR3 bases are TGTGCCAGTAGTATAGCGGGTCGAGGGCAGGGGAATGAAAAACTGTTTTTT. It yields the protein CASSIAGRGQGNEKLFF.